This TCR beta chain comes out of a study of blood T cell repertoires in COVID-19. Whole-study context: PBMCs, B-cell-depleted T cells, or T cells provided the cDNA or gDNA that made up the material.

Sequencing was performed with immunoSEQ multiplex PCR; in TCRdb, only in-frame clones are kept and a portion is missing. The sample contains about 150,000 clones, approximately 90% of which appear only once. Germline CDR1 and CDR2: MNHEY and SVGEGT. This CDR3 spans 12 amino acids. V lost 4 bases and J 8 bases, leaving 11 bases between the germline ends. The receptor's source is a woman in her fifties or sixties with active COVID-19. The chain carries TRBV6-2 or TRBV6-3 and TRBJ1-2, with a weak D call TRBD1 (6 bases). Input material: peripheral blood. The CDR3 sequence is CASSWTTGGYTF. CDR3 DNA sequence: TGTGCCAGCAGTTGGACGACAGGCGGCTACACCTTC.